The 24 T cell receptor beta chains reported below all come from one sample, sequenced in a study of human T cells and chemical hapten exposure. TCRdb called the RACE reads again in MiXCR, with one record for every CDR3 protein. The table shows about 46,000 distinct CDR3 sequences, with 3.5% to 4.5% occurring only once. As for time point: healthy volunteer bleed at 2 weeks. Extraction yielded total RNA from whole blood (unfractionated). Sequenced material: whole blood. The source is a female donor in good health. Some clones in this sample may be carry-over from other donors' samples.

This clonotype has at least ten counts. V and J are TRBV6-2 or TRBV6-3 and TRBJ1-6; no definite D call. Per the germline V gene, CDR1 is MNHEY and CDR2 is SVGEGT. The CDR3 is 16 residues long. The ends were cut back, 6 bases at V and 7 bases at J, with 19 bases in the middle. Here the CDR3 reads CASSRRQQAHNSPLHF. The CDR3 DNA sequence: TGTGCCAGCAGCCGACGGCAGCAGGCCCACAATTCACCCCTCCACTTT.

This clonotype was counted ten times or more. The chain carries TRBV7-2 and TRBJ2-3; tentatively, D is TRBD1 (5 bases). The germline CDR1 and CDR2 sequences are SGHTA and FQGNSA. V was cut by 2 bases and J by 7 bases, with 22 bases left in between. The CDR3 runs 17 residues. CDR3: CASSLNLRQGKRNTQYF. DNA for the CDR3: TGTGCCAGCAGCTTAAATCTAAGGCAGGGAAAGAGAAATACGCAGTATTTT.

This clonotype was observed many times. CDR3 nucleotide sequence: TGTGCCAGCAGAGGACCAACGATCGGGGAGCTGTTTTTT. Protein product: CASRGPTIGELFF. This rearrangement joins TRBV2 to TRBJ2-2; D is ambiguous. There are 13 residues in the CDR3. Germline-derived CDR1 and CDR2 are SNHLY and FYNNEI. V was trimmed by 6 bases and J by 7 bases, leaving 12 bases between them.

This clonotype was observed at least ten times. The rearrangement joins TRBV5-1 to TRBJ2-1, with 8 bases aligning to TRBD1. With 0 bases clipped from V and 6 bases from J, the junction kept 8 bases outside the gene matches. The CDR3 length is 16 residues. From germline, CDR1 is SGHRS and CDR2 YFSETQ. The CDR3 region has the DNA TGCGCCAGCAGCTTGGCTGACCCCAGGGGGCCCAATGAGCAGTTCTTC. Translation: CASSLADPRGPNEQFF. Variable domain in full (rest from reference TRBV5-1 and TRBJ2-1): KAGVTQTPRYLIKTRGQQVTLSCSPISGHRSVSWYQQTPGQGLQFLFEYFSETQRNKGNFPGRFSGRQFSNSRSEMNVSTLELGDSALYLCASSLADPRGPNEQFFGPGTRLTVL.

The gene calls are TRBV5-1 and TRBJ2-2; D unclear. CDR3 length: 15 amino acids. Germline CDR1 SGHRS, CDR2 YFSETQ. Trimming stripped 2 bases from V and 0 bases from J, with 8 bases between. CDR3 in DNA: TGCGCCAGCAGCTTTACCCCTTCGAACACCGGGGAGCTGTTTTTT. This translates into CASSFTPSNTGELFF.

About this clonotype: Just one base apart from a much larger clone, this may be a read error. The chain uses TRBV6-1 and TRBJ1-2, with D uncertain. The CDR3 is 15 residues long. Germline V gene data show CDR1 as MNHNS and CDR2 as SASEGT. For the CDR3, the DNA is TGTGCCAGCAGTGAATTGGCAGATCTAAACTATGGCTACAACTTC. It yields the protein CASSELADLNYGYNF.

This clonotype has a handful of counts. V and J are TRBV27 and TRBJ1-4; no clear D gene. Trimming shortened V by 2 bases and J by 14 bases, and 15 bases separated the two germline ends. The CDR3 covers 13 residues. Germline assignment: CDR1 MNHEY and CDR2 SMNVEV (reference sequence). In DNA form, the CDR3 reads TGTGCCAGCAGTTTAAACTTTGCTCGGGTCCTGTTTTTT. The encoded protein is CASSLNFARVLFF.

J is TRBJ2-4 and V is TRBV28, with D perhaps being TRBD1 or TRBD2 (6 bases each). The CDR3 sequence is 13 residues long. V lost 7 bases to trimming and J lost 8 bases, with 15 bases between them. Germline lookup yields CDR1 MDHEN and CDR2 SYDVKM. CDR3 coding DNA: TGTGCCAGCATAAGGAGGGGGGCCGACATTCAGTACTTC. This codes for CASIRRGADIQYF. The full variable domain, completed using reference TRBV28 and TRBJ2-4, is DVKVTQSSRYLVKRTGEKVFLECVQDMDHENMFWYRQDPGLGLRLIYFSYDVKMKEKGDIPEGYSVSREKKERFSLILESASTNQTSMYLCASIRRGADIQYFGAGTRLSVL.

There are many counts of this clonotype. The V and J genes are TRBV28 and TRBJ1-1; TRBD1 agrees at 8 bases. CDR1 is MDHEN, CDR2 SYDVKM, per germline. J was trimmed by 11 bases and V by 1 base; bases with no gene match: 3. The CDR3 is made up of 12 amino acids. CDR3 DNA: TGTGCCAGCAGTTTATCAGGGGGCCGTGCTTTCTTT. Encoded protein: CASSLSGGRAFF.

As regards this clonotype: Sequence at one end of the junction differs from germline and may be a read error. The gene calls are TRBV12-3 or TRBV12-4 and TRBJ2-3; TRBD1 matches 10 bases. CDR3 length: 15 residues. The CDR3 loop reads CTSSDRGLGTDTQYF. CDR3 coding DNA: TGTACCAGCAGCGACAGGGGGCTTGGCACAGATACGCAGTATTTT.

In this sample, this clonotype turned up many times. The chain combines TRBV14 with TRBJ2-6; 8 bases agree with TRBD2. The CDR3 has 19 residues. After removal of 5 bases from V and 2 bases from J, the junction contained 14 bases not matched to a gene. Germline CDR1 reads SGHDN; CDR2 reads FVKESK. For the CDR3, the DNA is TGTGCCAGCAGCACCTTAGCGGGGTTTATTACGGCTGGGGCCAACGTCCTGACTTTC. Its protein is CASSTLAGFITAGANVLTF.

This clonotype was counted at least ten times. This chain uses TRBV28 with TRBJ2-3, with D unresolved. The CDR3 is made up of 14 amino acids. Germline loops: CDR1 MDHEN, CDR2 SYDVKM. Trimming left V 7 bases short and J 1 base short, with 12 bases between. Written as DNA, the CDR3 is TGTGCCAGCAAAAGTCCGGGCCGCACAGATACGCAGTATTTT. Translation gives CASKSPGRTDTQYF.

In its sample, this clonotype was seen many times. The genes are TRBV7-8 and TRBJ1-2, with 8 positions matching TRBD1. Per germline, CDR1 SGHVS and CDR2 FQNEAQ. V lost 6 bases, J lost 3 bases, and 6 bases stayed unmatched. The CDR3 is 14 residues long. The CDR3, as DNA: TGTGCCAGCAGTCCCGGACAGGGCCACTATGGCTACACCTTC. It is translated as CASSPGQGHYGYTF.

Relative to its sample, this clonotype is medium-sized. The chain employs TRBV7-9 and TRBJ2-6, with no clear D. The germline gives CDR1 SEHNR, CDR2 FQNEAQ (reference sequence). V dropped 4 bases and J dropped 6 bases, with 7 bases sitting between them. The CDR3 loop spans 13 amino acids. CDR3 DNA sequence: TGTGCCAGCAGCTCTGTTGAGGCCAACGTCCTGACTTTC. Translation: CASSSVEANVLTF.

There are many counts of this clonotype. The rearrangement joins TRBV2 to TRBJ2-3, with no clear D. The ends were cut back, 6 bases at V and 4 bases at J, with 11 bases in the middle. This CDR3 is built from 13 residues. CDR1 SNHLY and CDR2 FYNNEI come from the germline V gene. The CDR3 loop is CASSDTVADTQYF. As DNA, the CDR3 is TGTGCCAGCAGCGACACGGTCGCAGATACGCAGTATTTT. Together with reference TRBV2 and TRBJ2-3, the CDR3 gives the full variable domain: EPEVTQTPSHQVTQMGQEVILRCVPISNHLYFYWYRQILGQKVEFLVSFYNNEISEKSEIFDDQFSVERPDGSNFTLKIRSTKLEDSAMYFCASSDTVADTQYFGPGTRLTVL.

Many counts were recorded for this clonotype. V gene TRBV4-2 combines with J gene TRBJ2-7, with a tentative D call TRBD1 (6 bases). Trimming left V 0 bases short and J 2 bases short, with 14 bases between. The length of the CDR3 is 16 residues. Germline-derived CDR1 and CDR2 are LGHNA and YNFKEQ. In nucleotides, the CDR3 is TGTGCCAGCAGCCAAGAGCAACAGGGCTCAACCTACGAGCAGTACTTC. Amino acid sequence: CASSQEQQGSTYEQYF.

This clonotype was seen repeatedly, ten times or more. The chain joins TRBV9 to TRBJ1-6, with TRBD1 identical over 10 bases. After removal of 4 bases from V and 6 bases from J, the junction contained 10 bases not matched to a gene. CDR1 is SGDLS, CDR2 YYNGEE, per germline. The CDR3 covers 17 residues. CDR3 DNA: TGTGCCAGCAGCACCACCGGGACAGGGGTTTTTAATTCACCCCTCCACTTT. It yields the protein CASSTTGTGVFNSPLHF.

The CDR3 DNA sequence: TGTGCCAGCAGTTCGAGACAGCAGGATCAGCCCCAGCATTTT. This codes for CASSSRQQDQPQHF. The chain employs TRBV6-2 or TRBV6-3 and TRBJ1-5, with a tentative D call TRBD1 (5 bases). CDR3 length: 14 amino acids. The germline V gene has CDR1 MNHEY and CDR2 SVGEGT. V was clipped by 4 bases and J by 5 bases, with 12 bases between them.

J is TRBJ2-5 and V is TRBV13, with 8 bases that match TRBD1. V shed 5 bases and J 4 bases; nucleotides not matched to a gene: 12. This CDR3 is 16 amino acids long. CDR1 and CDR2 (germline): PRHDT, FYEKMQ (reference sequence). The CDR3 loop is CASSPIPDRDRETQYF. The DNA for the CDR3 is TGTGCCAGCAGCCCCATTCCGGACAGGGATAGAGAGACCCAGTACTTC.

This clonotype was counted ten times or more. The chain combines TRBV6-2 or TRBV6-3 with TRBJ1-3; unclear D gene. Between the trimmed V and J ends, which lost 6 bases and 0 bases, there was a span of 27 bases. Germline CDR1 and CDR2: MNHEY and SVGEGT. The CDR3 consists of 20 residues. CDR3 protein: CASSVVPITEQLLSGNTIYF. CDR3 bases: TGTGCCAGCAGCGTAGTCCCCATAACGGAACAGCTCCTCTCTGGAAACACCATATATTTT.

CDR3 DNA: TGTGCCAGCAGACAAACGACGGAGAACTATGGCTACACCTTC. It codes for CASRQTTENYGYTF. V and J are TRBV6-2 or TRBV6-3 and TRBJ1-2; D remains unclear. Per the germline V gene, CDR1 is MNHEY and CDR2 is SVGEGT. The CDR3 totals 14 residues. The V end lost 6 bases, the J end lost 2 bases, and 13 bases lay between the germline ends.

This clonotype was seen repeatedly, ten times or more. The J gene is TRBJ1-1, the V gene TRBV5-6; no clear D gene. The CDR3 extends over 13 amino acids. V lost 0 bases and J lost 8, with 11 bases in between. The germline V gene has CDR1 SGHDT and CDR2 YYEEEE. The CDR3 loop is CASSLVRAGEAFF. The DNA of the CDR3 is TGTGCCAGCAGCTTGGTTCGGGCAGGAGAAGCTTTCTTT.

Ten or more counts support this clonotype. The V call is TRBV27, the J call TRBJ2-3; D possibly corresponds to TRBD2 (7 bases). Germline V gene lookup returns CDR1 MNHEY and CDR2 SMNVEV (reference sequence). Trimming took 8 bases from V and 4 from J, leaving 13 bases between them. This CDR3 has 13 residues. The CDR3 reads CASGRGGADTQYF. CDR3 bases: TGTGCCAGCGGGCGCGGGGGCGCAGATACGCAGTATTTT.

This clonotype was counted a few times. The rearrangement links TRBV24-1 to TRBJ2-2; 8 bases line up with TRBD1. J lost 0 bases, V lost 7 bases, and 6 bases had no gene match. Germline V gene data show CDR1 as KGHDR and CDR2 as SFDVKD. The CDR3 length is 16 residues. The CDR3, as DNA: TGTGCCACCAGCCAGACAGGGGCGGCGAACACCGGGGAGCTGTTTTTT. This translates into CATSQTGAANTGELFF.